The 17 T cell receptor beta chains listed next were all sequenced from one sample in a study of cytomegalovirus exposure and HLA in healthy donors. Amplification used 60 Vbeta primers and 13 Jbeta primers. Profiled with immunoSEQ multiplex PCR; TCRdb holds only in-frame clones, not every one. The top ten hold 3.1% of the sample, which has fewer than 250,000 clones, roughly four fifths seen once. Sequenced material: PBMCs. The receptors were gathered from a woman younger than 45 in good health and CMV-seropositive.

This clone was picked up one time. CDR3 region: CASTPDRGASYNEQFF. The CDR3 nucleotides are TGTGCCAGCACACCCGACAGGGGGGCCTCCTACAATGAGCAGTTCTTC. The genes are TRBV7-9 and TRBJ2-1, with 9 bases lining up with TRBD1. V lost 7 bases to trimming and J lost 0 bases; unmatched junction nucleotides: 7. This CDR3 region has 16 residues. The germline V gene has CDR1 SEHNR and CDR2 FQNEAQ (reference sequence). Filled out from reference TRBV7-9 and TRBJ2-1, the complete variable domain reads DTGVSQNPRHKITKRGQNVTFRCDPISEHNRLYWYRQTLGQGPEFLTYFQNEAQLEKSRLLSDRFSAERPKGSFSTLEIQRTEQGDSAMYLCASTPDRGASYNEQFFGPGTRLTVL.

J is TRBJ2-7 and V is TRBV27, with 11 bases identical to TRBD2. After removal of 7 bases from V and 0 bases from J, the junction contained 2 bases not matched to a gene. The germline CDR1 and CDR2 sequences are MNHEY and SMNVEV (reference sequence). There are 14 residues in the CDR3. Here the CDR3 DNA reads TGTGCCAGCATCGGGACTAGCGGCTCCTACGAGCAGTACTTC. Translated: CASIGTSGSYEQYF.

The count of this clone is one. The CDR3 is CSVATSGNNEQFF. CDR3 in DNA: TGCAGCGTTGCAACTAGCGGTAACAATGAGCAGTTCTTC. The V gene is TRBV29-1, the J gene TRBJ2-1, with 8 nucleotides matching TRBD2. CDR1 is SQVTM and CDR2 is ANQGSEA in the germline V gene. This CDR3 is built from 13 residues. V gave up 4 bases and J gave up 5 bases; unmatched junction bases: 4.

This clone was seen a handful of times. In nucleotides, the CDR3 is TGTGCCAGCAGGGGACAGGGAGGGGAGACCCAGTACTTC. Its translation is CASRGQGGETQYF. The chain joins TRBV6-1 to TRBJ2-5; 9 bases are a match to TRBD1. Germline V gene data show CDR1 as MNHNS and CDR2 as SASEGT. V lost 6 bases and J lost 5; bases outside the gene matches: 4. The CDR3 consists of 13 residues.

This clone occurred once. V gene TRBV6-1 combines with J gene TRBJ2-1, with 7 bases aligning to TRBD1. The CDR3 consists of 14 residues. The ends lost 2 bases at V and 8 bases at J; junction bases unmatched: 6. The germline gives CDR1 MNHNS, CDR2 SASEGT. The CDR3, as DNA: TGTGCCAGCAGTGAAATGTGGCAGGGGGATGAGCAGTTCTTC. Protein sequence: CASSEMWQGDEQFF.

This sequence joins TRBV10-3 and TRBJ2-1, with 8 bases that match TRBD2. CDR3 length: 16 residues. The germline gives CDR1 ENHRY, CDR2 SYGVKD. The J segment lost 5 bases and the V segment lost 3 bases, leaving 9 bases of the junction unmatched. The CDR3 spells CAISESGTSGNNEQFF. CDR3 nucleotides: TGTGCCATCAGTGAATCGGGAACTAGCGGAAACAATGAGCAGTTCTTC.

The J gene is TRBJ2-1, the V gene TRBV11-3; perhaps TRBD2 as D (5 bases). The CDR3 totals 16 residues. From germline, CDR1 is SGHNT and CDR2 YENEEA. V lost 3 bases, J lost 1 base, and 13 bases lay in between. The CDR3 DNA reads TGTGCCAGCAGCTTTACAAGCGGATCTTCCTACAATGAGCAGTTCTTC. It codes for CASSFTSGSSYNEQFF.

This clone appeared a few times. The identical CDR3 is also encoded by other nucleotide sequences in the sample. The chain employs TRBV6-5 and TRBJ2-7; TRBD2 is a possible D gene (5 bases). The CDR3 covers 15 residues. Trimming shortened V by 2 bases and J by 5 bases, and 16 bases separated the two germline ends. CDR1 MNHEY and CDR2 SVGAGI come from the germline V gene. CDR3 region: CASSYPSSGNHEQYF. CDR3 bases: TGTGCCAGCAGTTACCCCTCCTCCGGGAACCACGAGCAGTACTTC.

This clone was recorded once. V gene TRBV6-5 combines with J gene TRBJ1-1; D call uncertain. This CDR3 contains 16 residues. Trimming removed 1 base from V and 3 bases from J, with 15 bases in between. Germline lookup yields CDR1 MNHEY and CDR2 SVGAGI. The CDR3 sequence: CASSYLPRVKDTEAFF. Written as DNA, the CDR3 is TGTGCCAGCAGTTACTTGCCCCGGGTGAAGGACACTGAAGCTTTCTTT.

Regarding this clone: Distinct nucleotide sequences in the sample also encode this CDR3. CDR3 DNA: TGTGCCACCAGCAGAGTAAGGGGGGGAACAGATACGCAGTATTTT. Its protein is CATSRVRGGTDTQYF. The chain has TRBV15 and TRBJ2-3, with D tentatively TRBD2 (7 bases). Germline CDR1 reads LNHNV; CDR2 reads YYDKDF (reference sequence). The CDR3 loop spans 15 amino acids. Trimming stripped 1 base from V and 3 bases from J, with 11 bases between.

The rearrangement joins TRBV5-4 to TRBJ2-7, with 8 bases that match TRBD2. The CDR3 sequence is 17 residues long. Germline-derived CDR1 and CDR2 are SGHNT and YYREEE (reference sequence). V lost 0 bases to trimming and J lost 3 bases; unmatched junction nucleotides: 11. For the CDR3, the DNA is TGTGCCAGCAGCTTGGGGGACCCCGGGACTAGTTACTACGAGCAGTACTTC. This translates into CASSLGDPGTSYYEQYF.

This clone was detected only a few times. The chain links TRBV7-2 to TRBJ2-5; 16 bases are a match to TRBD2. V was clipped by 5 bases and J by 7 bases; unmatched bases: 7. The CDR3 has 16 residues. Germline-derived CDR1 and CDR2 are SGHTA and FQGNSA. The CDR3 sequence is CASSQGLAGGKGTQYF. The CDR3 DNA follows: TGTGCCAGCAGCCAGGGACTAGCGGGAGGGAAAGGGACCCAGTACTTC.

The chain is built from TRBV27 and TRBJ2-2; D is unclear. Germline CDR1 is MNHEY and CDR2 is SMNVEV (reference sequence). Trimming stripped 6 bases from V and 4 bases from J, with 3 bases between. There are 11 residues in the CDR3. As DNA, the CDR3 is TGTGCCAGCAGCAGCACCGGGGAGCTGTTTTTT. This sequence encodes CASSSTGELFF.

The V gene is TRBV6-1, the J gene TRBJ2-7; TRBD1 is a possible D gene (6 bases). Trimming pared 3 bases from V and 0 bases from J, leaving 21 bases between. Germline loops: CDR1 MNHNS, CDR2 SASEGT. The CDR3 is 18 amino acids. CDR3 coding DNA: TGTGCCAGCAGTGATTTTTTGGCAGGGGCCATGAACTCCTACGAGCAGTACTTC. Protein sequence: CASSDFLAGAMNSYEQYF.

The chain couples TRBV28 to TRBJ1-1; D unresolved. This CDR3 has 13 amino acids. In germline, CDR1 is MDHEN, CDR2 SYDVKM. Trimming removed 3 bases at V and 1 base at J, with 6 bases between. CDR3 sequence: CASSFMSNTEAFF. Here the CDR3 DNA reads TGTGCCAGCAGTTTTATGTCGAACACTGAAGCTTTCTTT.

V and J are TRBV13 and TRBJ2-4, with 8 positions matching TRBD1. Germline values: CDR1 PRHDT, CDR2 FYEKMQ (reference sequence). This CDR3 region has 16 residues. Trimming took 7 bases from V and 2 from J; bases not matched to a gene: 10. In nucleotides, the CDR3 is TGTGCCAGCACCCCCCCGACAGGGGAGACCAAAAACATTCAGTACTTC. Translated, it gives CASTPPTGETKNIQYF.

This chain links TRBV2 with TRBJ1-5, with TRBD1 identical over 12 bases. J gave up 6 bases and V 6 bases, and 6 bases lay outside the gene matches. Germline V lookup: CDR1 SNHLY, CDR2 FYNNEI. This CDR3 has 15 amino acids. CDR3 protein: CASSLGQGASQPQHF. DNA of the CDR3: TGTGCCAGCAGCTTGGGACAGGGGGCTAGTCAGCCCCAGCATTTT.